This TCR beta chain was profiled in a study of blood T cell repertoires in COVID-19. While infection was still active, Seattle patients were enrolled and then followed longitudinally. The ends were cut back, 6 bases at V and 5 bases at J, with 10 bases in the middle. The CDR3 has 12 residues. Germline lookup yields CDR1 MDHEN and CDR2 SYDVKM. How the authors handled the data: Reference gene primer amplification gave nucleated cell count estimates. Produced via immunoSEQ multiplex PCR; TCRdb's table is partial and in-frame only. D and trimming were read from the DNA, whereas the V and J calls and clone size are those reported in that table. Of about 300,000 clones listed, roughly 90% are singletons.

V usage is TRBV28 and J usage is TRBJ1-2; no reliable D call. The receptor was isolated from a woman in her twenties or thirties with COVID-19, enrolled during active disease. Specimen: peripheral blood. The CDR3 DNA is TGTGCCAGCAGGCTCAACCGGTATGGCTACACCTTC. Its protein product is CASRLNRYGYTF.